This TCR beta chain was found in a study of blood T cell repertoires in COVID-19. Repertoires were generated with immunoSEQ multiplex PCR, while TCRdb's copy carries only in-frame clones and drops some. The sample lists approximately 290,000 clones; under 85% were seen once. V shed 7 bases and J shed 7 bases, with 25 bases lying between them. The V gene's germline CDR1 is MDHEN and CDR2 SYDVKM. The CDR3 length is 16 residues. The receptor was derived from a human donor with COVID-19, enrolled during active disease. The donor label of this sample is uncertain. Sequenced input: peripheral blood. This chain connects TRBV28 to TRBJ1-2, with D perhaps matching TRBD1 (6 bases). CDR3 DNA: TGTGCCAGCACCCGAGCGGGGGGCGGGATCGTGACTGGCTACACCTTC. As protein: CASTRAGGGIVTGYTF.